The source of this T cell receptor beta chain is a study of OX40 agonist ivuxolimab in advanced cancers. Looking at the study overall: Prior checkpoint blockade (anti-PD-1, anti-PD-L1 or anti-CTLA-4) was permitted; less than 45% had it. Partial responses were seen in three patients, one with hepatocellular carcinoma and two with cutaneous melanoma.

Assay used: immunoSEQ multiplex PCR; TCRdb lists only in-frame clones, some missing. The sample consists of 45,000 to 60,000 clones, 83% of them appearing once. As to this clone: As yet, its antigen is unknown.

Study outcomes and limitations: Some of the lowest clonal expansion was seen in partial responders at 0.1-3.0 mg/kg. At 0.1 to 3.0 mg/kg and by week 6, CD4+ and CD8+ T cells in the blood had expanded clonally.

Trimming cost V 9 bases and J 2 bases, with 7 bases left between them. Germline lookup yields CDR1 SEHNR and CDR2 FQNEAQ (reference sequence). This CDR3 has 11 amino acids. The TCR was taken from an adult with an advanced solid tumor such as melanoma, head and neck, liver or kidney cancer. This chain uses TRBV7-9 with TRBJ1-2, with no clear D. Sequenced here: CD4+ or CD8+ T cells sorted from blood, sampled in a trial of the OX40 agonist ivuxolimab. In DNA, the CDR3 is TGTGCCAGTGGCACAAACTATGGCTACACCTTC. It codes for CASGTNYGYTF. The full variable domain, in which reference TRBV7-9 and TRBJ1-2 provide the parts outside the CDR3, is DTGVSQNPRHKITKRGQNVTFRCDPISEHNRLYWYRQTLGQGPEFLTYFQNEAQLEKSRLLSDRFSAERPKGSFSTLEIQRTEQGDSAMYLCASGTNYGYTFGSGTRLTVV.